This T cell receptor (beta chain) appears in the sequencing data of a study of T cells in Graves' hyperthyroidism and ophthalmopathy. General study findings and limits: Most thyroid clonotypes expanded above 0.001 appeared in blood too. With a median lead of approximately 6.4 months before onset, the model predicted ophthalmopathy.

TCR beta CDR3 region amplification was performed from RNA transcripts. During a first-round RT-PCR of the TCR CDR3, the HTBI primer set was used. From the multiplex PCR reads, TCRdb called clonotypes with MiXCR, one entry per CDR3 protein. Here the sample spans approximately 420,000 distinct CDR3 sequences, more than 13% being singletons. This clonotype was seen at least ten times. Its specificity is not known. It was considered stable Graves' hyperthyroidism when ophthalmopathy did not progress within 18 months. CDR1 SGHRS and CDR2 YFSETQ come from the germline V gene. The CDR3 runs to 15 residues. The trim removed 0 bases at V and 6 bases at J, leaving 6 bases unmatched.

This sequence was found in a woman younger than 45 with Graves' hyperthyroidism. V usage is TRBV5-1 and J usage is TRBJ2-1, with 7 bases lining up with TRBD1. Material: blood. In nucleotides, the CDR3 is TGCGCCAGCAGCTTGGGGACAGGTGCGGGCAATGAGCAGTTCTTC. This sequence encodes CASSLGTGAGNEQFF.